These 24 T cell receptor beta chains originate from one sample sequenced in a study of early T cells in non-severe SARS-CoV-2 infection. MiXCR, run by TCRdb on the 5' RACE reads, gives a single entry per CDR3 protein. The sample has some 40,000 distinct CDR3 sequences, 12% seen once. The material sequenced was whole blood. Receptors originate from an adult who was a healthcare worker with PCR-confirmed SARS-CoV-2 infection or an uninfected control (not recorded which).

There are many counts of this clonotype. The junction and the germline gene differ at one end; a read error may be behind it. The chain joins TRBV6-2 or TRBV6-3 to TRBJ2-1; 9 positions match TRBD2. The CDR3 covers 15 residues. Germline lookup yields CDR1 MNHEY and CDR2 SVGEGT. CDR3 coding DNA: TGTGCCAGCAGGCTTAGCGGGGGCCCCTACAGTGAGCAGTTCTTC. Protein product: CASRLSGGPYSEQFF.

This clonotype showed up just a few times. The chain recombines TRBV6-5 with TRBJ2-7; D possibly corresponds to TRBD2 (5 bases). The CDR3 has 15 residues. V was cut by 8 bases and J by 5 bases, with 22 bases left in between. Germline lookup yields CDR1 MNHEY and CDR2 SVGAGI. CDR3 sequence: CASHPVGSVGDEQYF. The CDR3 nucleotides read TGTGCCAGCCATCCCGTAGGGAGCGTCGGCGACGAGCAGTACTTC.

This clonotype was counted between two and nine times. The chain carries TRBV6-6 and TRBJ1-4; TRBD1 is a possible D gene (5 bases). This CDR3 spans 13 amino acids. V was shortened by 8 bases and J by 10 bases, with 17 bases between the two germline ends. The germline V gene encodes CDR1 MNHNY and CDR2 SVGAGI (reference sequence). The CDR3 coding sequence is TGTGCCAGCTCCCTTGAGGGGTTAGGAAAACTGTTTTTT. Its translation: CASSLEGLGKLFF.

On this clonotype itself: A read error may account for a junction end that differs from germline. This chain's CDR3 is CAGSTQGATYNEQFF. The CDR3 bases are TGTGCCGGCAGCACCCAGGGGGCCACCTACAATGAGCAGTTCTTC. The rearrangement joins TRBV6-2 or TRBV6-3 to TRBJ2-1; 8 positions agree with TRBD1. This CDR3 region has 15 residues. Germline CDR1 MNHEY, CDR2 SVGEGT.

CDR3 protein: CASSQGGGLEAFF. CDR3 bases: TGTGCCAGCAGCCAAGGAGGGGGCCTTGAAGCTTTCTTT. The genes are TRBV3-1 and TRBJ1-1; the match to TRBD1 covers 7 bases. Germline assignment: CDR1 LGHDT and CDR2 YNNKEL (reference sequence). The CDR3 is 13 amino acids. With 1 base clipped from V and 7 bases from J, the junction kept 3 bases outside the gene matches.

In its sample, this clonotype was seen many times. The gene calls are TRBV7-2 and TRBJ1-2, with 9 bases that match TRBD1. The V segment lost 7 bases and the J segment 5 bases; nucleotides outside the gene matches: 5. Germline loops: CDR1 SGHTA, CDR2 FQGNSA. CDR3 length: 13 amino acids. CDR3 protein: CASNPGQGYGYTF. In nucleotides, the CDR3 is TGTGCCAGCAACCCGGGACAGGGTTATGGCTACACCTTC.

Many counts were recorded for this clonotype. The chain links TRBV6-6 to TRBJ1-5, with 7 bases aligning to TRBD1. The CDR3 extends over 16 amino acids. Trimming removed 2 bases from V and 5 bases from J; junction bases left unmatched: 9. CDR1 and CDR2 from the germline V gene are MNHNY and SVGAGI (reference sequence). The CDR3, as DNA: TGTGCCAGCAGTTACGCACCGGGACAGTCAGATCAGCCCCAGCATTTT. Protein: CASSYAPGQSDQPQHF.

This clonotype was recorded many times. CDR3 amino acids: CASLPAVGPDSRTQYF. CDR3 nucleotide sequence: TGTGCCAGTCTCCCAGCTGTGGGCCCGGATAGCCGTACGCAGTATTTT. The rearrangement joins TRBV6-2 or TRBV6-3 to TRBJ2-3; unclear D gene. Trimming removed 9 bases from V and 8 bases from J, with 27 bases in between. The CDR3 has 16 residues. CDR1 and CDR2 from the germline V gene are MNHEY and SVGEGT.

This clonotype has a count of ten or more. The chain's CDR3 is CASSYGTGDPNQETQYF. CDR3 bases: TGTGCCAGCAGCTACGGGACAGGGGACCCGAACCAAGAGACCCAGTACTTC. The chain couples TRBV7-3 to TRBJ2-5, with 10 bases lining up with TRBD1. The V gene's germline CDR1 is SGHTA and CDR2 FQGTGA. V lost 4 bases and J lost 0; bases outside the gene matches: 8. The length of the CDR3 is 17 residues.

This clonotype was observed once. The rearrangement joins TRBV7-9 to TRBJ2-7; D is unresolved. With 2 bases removed from V and 12 bases from J, the gap between germline ends came to 17 bases. Germline V gene data show CDR1 as SEHNR and CDR2 as FQNEAQ (reference sequence). The CDR3 is 13 residues long. The CDR3 nucleotides are TGTGCCAGCAGCTTAACACCTGGAGCTCTTCTGTACTTC. It translates to CASSLTPGALLYF. Full variable domain (outside the CDR3, taken from reference TRBV7-9 and TRBJ2-7): DTGVSQNPRHKITKRGQNVTFRCDPISEHNRLYWYRQTLGQGPEFLTYFQNEAQLEKSRLLSDRFSAERPKGSFSTLEIQRTEQGDSAMYLCASSLTPGALLYFGPGTRLTVT.

This clonotype was picked up many times. CDR3 sequence: CASSFGQGTDTQYF. In DNA, the CDR3 is TGTGCCAGCAGCTTTGGACAGGGAACAGATACGCAGTATTTT. This sequence joins TRBV7-2 and TRBJ2-3, with 8 bases lining up with TRBD1. The CDR3 totals 14 residues. V gave up 3 bases and J gave up 3 bases; unmatched junction bases: 2. CDR1 and CDR2 from the germline V gene are SGHTA and FQGNSA.

This clonotype was picked up a small number of times. The chain links TRBV6-1 to TRBJ1-2, with D uncertain. The germline V gene has CDR1 MNHNS and CDR2 SASEGT. CDR3 size: 13 residues. V lost 8 bases and J 0 bases, leaving 10 bases between the germline ends. This chain's CDR3 is CASLKSTNYGYTF. The CDR3 DNA sequence: TGTGCCAGCCTCAAGAGCACTAACTATGGCTACACCTTC.

This clonotype was observed many times. The chain uses TRBV7-3 and TRBJ1-2, with 10 positions matching TRBD1. With V trimmed by 4 bases and J by 7 bases, 3 bases remained unmatched. CDR1 SGHTA and CDR2 FQGTGA come from the germline V gene. CDR3 length equals 13 residues. For the CDR3, the DNA is TGTGCCAGCAGCTCCCGGGACAGGGGTGGCTACACCTTC. Protein product: CASSSRDRGGYTF.

V gene TRBV29-1 combines with J gene TRBJ1-1; D is possibly TRBD1 (6 bases). This CDR3 is built from 12 residues. V dropped 7 bases and J dropped 0 bases, with 9 bases sitting between them. The V gene's germline CDR1 is SQVTM and CDR2 ANQGSEA. In DNA, the CDR3 is TGCAGCGCAGACAGGATGAACACTGAAGCTTTCTTT. This sequence encodes CSADRMNTEAFF. Looking up the rest from reference TRBV29-1 and TRBJ1-1 gives the full variable domain: SAVISQKPSRDICQRGTSLTIQCQVDSQVTMMFWYRQQPGQSLTLIATANQGSEATYESGFVIDKFPISRPNLTFSTLTVSNMSPEDSSIYLCSADRMNTEAFFGQGTRLTVV.

This clonotype was seen at least ten times. The chain has TRBV5-4 and TRBJ1-2; D unclear. V lost 4 bases, J lost 4 bases, and 8 bases lay in between. Germline V CDR1 and CDR2: SGHNT, YYREEE (reference sequence). CDR3 length equals 12 residues. The CDR3 sequence: CASSPGRYGYTF. DNA for the CDR3: TGTGCCAGCAGCCCTGGACGCTATGGCTACACCTTC. Using reference TRBV5-4 and TRBJ1-2 for the parts outside the CDR3, the full variable domain is ETGVTQSPTHLIKTRGQQVTLRCSSQSGHNTVSWYQQALGQGPQFIFQYYREEENGRGNFPPRFSGLQFPNYSSELNVNALELDDSALYLCASSPGRYGYTFGSGTRLTVV.

This clonotype was detected ten times or more. The V gene is TRBV4-2, the J gene TRBJ1-1, with a tentative D call TRBD1 (5 bases). This CDR3 is 15 amino acids long. Between the trimmed V and J ends, which lost 6 bases and 3 bases, there was a span of 17 bases. CDR1 and CDR2 (germline): LGHNA, YNFKEQ. CDR3 protein: CASSHEGRVDTEAFF. The CDR3 nucleotides are TGTGCCAGCAGTCACGAAGGCAGGGTTGACACTGAAGCTTTCTTT.

The chain links TRBV28 to TRBJ2-4; weak D call: TRBD1 (6 bases). The V gene lost 8 bases and the J gene lost 0 bases, with 14 bases spanning the gap. Germline loops: CDR1 MDHEN, CDR2 SYDVKM. This CDR3 spans 15 amino acids. The CDR3 sequence: CASGHRELAKNIQYF. The CDR3 DNA follows: TGTGCCAGCGGTCACAGGGAGCTAGCCAAAAACATTCAGTACTTC.

This clonotype showed up many times. This chain joins TRBV20-1 and TRBJ2-3; 11 nucleotides match TRBD2. CDR1 and CDR2 from the germline V gene are DFQATT and SNEGSKA (reference sequence). The V segment lost 3 bases and the J segment 4 bases; nucleotides outside the gene matches: 3. This CDR3 contains 14 residues. CDR3 sequence: CSARTTSGADTQYF. For the CDR3, the DNA is TGCAGTGCTAGGACGACTAGCGGGGCAGATACGCAGTATTTT.

This clonotype was detected many times. The V call is TRBV20-1, the J call TRBJ1-1; 10 bases align to TRBD1. This CDR3 comprises 15 residues. V dropped 7 bases and J dropped 3; count of bases not matched to a gene: 11. CDR1 is DFQATT, CDR2 SNEGSKA, per germline (reference sequence). CDR3 coding DNA: TGCAGTGGGCTCCGGGACAGGGGTTTTGACACTGAAGCTTTCTTT. This sequence encodes CSGLRDRGFDTEAFF.

This clonotype was seen only a few times. The chain recombines TRBV28 with TRBJ2-3; weak D call: TRBD1 (5 bases). CDR1 is MDHEN, CDR2 SYDVKM, per germline. V lost 6 bases and J lost 2, with 18 bases in between. CDR3 length: 16 amino acids. The CDR3 DNA is TGTGCCAGCAGCCCGCCTGGGCCAGGGTCCACAGATACGCAGTATTTT. The encoded protein is CASSPPGPGSTDTQYF. Supplemented by reference TRBV28 and TRBJ2-3, the full variable domain reads DVKVTQSSRYLVKRTGEKVFLECVQDMDHENMFWYRQDPGLGLRLIYFSYDVKMKEKGDIPEGYSVSREKKERFSLILESASTNQTSMYLCASSPPGPGSTDTQYFGPGTRLTVL.

The chain employs TRBV20-1 and TRBJ2-1, with 7 bases that match TRBD2. V was clipped by 5 bases and J by 3 bases; unmatched bases: 13. This CDR3 comprises 16 residues. Per the germline V gene, CDR1 is DFQATT and CDR2 is SNEGSKA (reference sequence). This CDR3 is CSAPAPTSVDYNEQFF. CDR3 sequence (DNA): TGCAGTGCTCCCGCCCCAACTAGCGTGGACTACAATGAGCAGTTCTTC.

This clonotype was seen repeatedly, ten times or more. V gene TRBV6-2 or TRBV6-3 combines with J gene TRBJ2-1; perhaps TRBD1 as D (6 bases). CDR1 is MNHEY and CDR2 is SVGEGT in the germline V gene. V was pared by 8 bases and J by 5 bases, with 22 bases between. This CDR3 contains 16 residues. DNA for the CDR3: TGTGCCAGCTGTATCGGCCGCTTGGACAGACACAATGAGCAGTTCTTC. This encodes CASCIGRLDRHNEQFF.

This clonotype has more than one count but fewer than ten. This rearrangement joins TRBV20-1 to TRBJ2-7; D unclear. The CDR3 loop spans 12 amino acids. Germline CDR1 DFQATT, CDR2 SNEGSKA (reference sequence). Trimming took off 6 bases at V and 1 base at J, with 10 bases between the two ends. CDR3 region: CSALVNSYEQYF. CDR3 sequence (DNA): TGCAGTGCCCTCGTGAATTCCTACGAGCAGTACTTC.

This clonotype was picked up many times. V usage is TRBV7-6 and J usage is TRBJ2-7; 10 nucleotides line up with TRBD2. The CDR3 totals 13 residues. The germline CDR1 and CDR2 sequences are SGHVS and FNYEAQ. The V gene end was trimmed by 4 bases and the J gene end by 9 bases; junction bases not matched to a gene: 6. The CDR3 is CASSSLAGPSQYF. CDR3 coding DNA: TGTGCCAGCAGCTCACTAGCGGGGCCCTCGCAGTACTTC.